This is a list of T cell receptor beta chains from one sample in a study of cytomegalovirus exposure and HLA in healthy donors. Profiled with immunoSEQ multiplex PCR; TCRdb holds only in-frame clones, not every one. Altogether some 130,000 clones are present, roughly 78% being singletons, with the ten largest covering 3% to 3.5%. Source material: PBMCs. Source of these receptors: a male donor in good health and CMV-seronegative. CDR3s include the opening cysteine and the closing phenylalanine or tryptophan. A D gene is named only where the DNA matches it firmly. The size field is filled for only some rows; it gives once, few, many or a size class.

CDR3 DNA,CDR3 protein,clone size,J gene,D gene,V gene
TGTGCCAGCAGCTTGAGGATGAACACTGAAGCTTTCTTT,CASSLRMNTEAFF,NA,TRBJ1-1,NA,TRBV7-2
TGCGCCAGCAGCTTGTGGGCTAGCGGGGGGCAAGAGACCCAGTACTTC,CASSLWASGGQETQYF,NA,TRBJ2-5,TRBD2,TRBV5-1
TGTGCCAGCAGGTTAGGGGGGCTCTATAATTCACCCCTCCACTTT,CASRLGGLYNSPLHF,NA,TRBJ1-6,NA,TRBV11-2
TGTGCCAGCAGCTGGGGGCAGAATCAGCCCCAGCATTTT,CASSWGQNQPQHF,once,TRBJ1-5,NA,TRBV7-9
TGTGCCATCAAAGGAAATGGGGCGGACCACGAGCAGTACTTC,CAIKGNGADHEQYF,once,TRBJ2-7,NA,TRBV10-3
TGTGCCACCACAGGGGGGGGCAGTAACTATGGCTACACCTTC,CATTGGGSNYGYTF,few,TRBJ1-2,TRBD1,TRBV7-2
TGTGCCAGCAGCCGACAGGGGGTCAACTATGGCTACACCTTC,CASSRQGVNYGYTF,NA,TRBJ1-2,TRBD1,TRBV11-2
TGTGCCAGCAGCGTAAGCCAGGTTCCCAATTCACCCCTCCACTTT,CASSVSQVPNSPLHF,NA,TRBJ1-6,NA,TRBV7-2
TGTGCCTGGAGTGTAGGGCTAGCGGGAAGCTCAGATACGCAGTATTTT,CAWSVGLAGSSDTQYF,NA,TRBJ2-3,TRBD2,TRBV30
TGTGCCAGCACTTCAAGGGGCCTGCGCTTTGGCTACACCTTC,CASTSRGLRFGYTF,NA,TRBJ1-2,NA,TRBV6-1
TGTGCCAGCAGCCAGGACAGCTTCAACTCTGGAAACACCATATATTTT,CASSQDSFNSGNTIYF,NA,TRBJ1-3,NA,TRBV4-2
TGTGCCAGCGGGTCTCGGGGTAGCGTAACTCTCCGCTCCTACAATGAGCAGTTCTTC,CASGSRGSVTLRSYNEQFF,once,TRBJ2-1,NA,TRBV7-8
TGTGCCAGCAGCTTAATTGCGGGGTCAGAAGCTTTCTTT,CASSLIAGSEAFF,few,TRBJ1-1,NA,TRBV7-2
TGTGCCAGCAGCTTCGGACTTCTCAACGAGCAGTACTTC,CASSFGLLNEQYF,NA,TRBJ2-7,NA,TRBV7-2
TGTGCCAGCAGTGAAGTTGGAGGCCGAACTGAAGCTTTCTTT,CASSEVGGRTEAFF,few,TRBJ1-1,NA,TRBV25-1
TGTGCCAGCAGGGCAGGGGTATCGATGAATTCACCCCTCCACTTT,CASRAGVSMNSPLHF,once,TRBJ1-6,NA,TRBV6-5
TGTGCCAGCAGCTTCAACAGGGGGTGGAACACTGAAGCTTTCTTT,CASSFNRGWNTEAFF,NA,TRBJ1-1,TRBD1,TRBV5-4
TGTGCCAGCAGCTTAGGGAGCTCCTACGAGCAGTACTTC,CASSLGSSYEQYF,once,TRBJ2-7,NA,TRBV11-2
TGTGCCAGCAGTTACGGTCTAGCGGGGAAAGAGACCCAGTACTTC,CASSYGLAGKETQYF,NA,TRBJ2-5,TRBD2,TRBV6-6
TGTGCCATCAGTGGGTCAGGGGCAACTAACTATGGCTACACCTTC,CAISGSGATNYGYTF,NA,TRBJ1-2,NA,TRBV10-3
TGTGCCAGCAGTGAATCCAGGGTGGGCGAAAAACTGTTTTTT,CASSESRVGEKLFF,NA,TRBJ1-4,NA,TRBV6-1
TGCGCCAGCAGCCCCGGGACAAGCAACGAGCAGTACTTC,CASSPGTSNEQYF,few,TRBJ2-7,NA,TRBV5-1
TGTGCCAGCAGGCTCGGGAGGGGAGGCACTGAAGCTTTCTTT,CASRLGRGGTEAFF,once,TRBJ1-1,NA,TRBV28
TGTGCCAGCAGTCCCGGACAGGGGATGGGCACCGGGGAGCTGTTTTTT,CASSPGQGMGTGELFF,NA,TRBJ2-2,TRBD1,TRBV6-6
TGCGCCAGCAGCCGTACCTCCGGGACTAGCGGGGGTGATACGCAGTATTTT,CASSRTSGTSGGDTQYF,NA,TRBJ2-3,TRBD2,TRBV4-3
TGTGCCAGCAGTGAGAGTTCGCTAGCCAAAAACATTCAGTACTTC,CASSESSLAKNIQYF,once,TRBJ2-4,NA,TRBV6-1
TGTGCCAGCAGCGCCGCCGGGACAGGGGTGACAGATACGCAGTATTTT,CASSAAGTGVTDTQYF,once,TRBJ2-3,TRBD1,TRBV7-6
TGTGCCAGCAGGCCGCGAGGGGGCCTGGACACTGAAGCTTTCTTT,CASRPRGGLDTEAFF,NA,TRBJ1-1,TRBD1,TRBV6-1
TGTGCCAGTAGTATCGACAGCCTCTCTGGGGCCAACGGCCTGACTTTC,CASSIDSLSGANGLTF,NA,TRBJ2-6,NA,TRBV19
TGTGCCAGTAGTCTTTCAATCGACAGGGTGTTCTACGAGCAGTACTTC,CASSLSIDRVFYEQYF,few,TRBJ2-7,TRBD1,TRBV19
TGTGCCAGCAGTCCCTCCTGGGGGGAACTGAACACTGAAGCTTTCTTT,CASSPSWGELNTEAFF,once,TRBJ1-1,NA,TRBV27
TGTGCCAGCAGCTTAGAAGTCTGGGGTGACAGTAGCACAGATACGCAGTATTTT,CASSLEVWGDSSTDTQYF,NA,TRBJ2-3,NA,TRBV11-3
TGTTCCAGCAGCCCCATTCGGGGGGCCTACGAGCAGTACTTC,CSSSPIRGAYEQYF,NA,TRBJ2-7,TRBD2,TRBV7-9
TGTGCCAGCAGTTGGGGGGACAGCGGTAAAGCTTTCTTT,CASSWGDSGKAFF,NA,TRBJ1-1,TRBD1,TRBV6-6
TGTGCCAGCAGCCCCCCAGGGAACGCTGAAGCTTTCTTT,CASSPPGNAEAFF,few,TRBJ1-1,NA,TRBV7-3
TGTGCCAGCAGTTTATACCGGCAAAGGGGCGCAGGTGGGGAGCTGTTTTTT,CASSLYRQRGAGGELFF,NA,TRBJ2-2,NA,TRBV27
TGTGCCAGCAGTGAAGTTGTCAGTTATAATTCACCCCTCCACTTT,CASSEVVSYNSPLHF,once,TRBJ1-6,NA,TRBV6-1
TGTGCCAGCAGGGGACTAGCGGGAGAAGATGAGCAGTTCTTC,CASRGLAGEDEQFF,NA,TRBJ2-1,TRBD2,TRBV2
TGTGCCAGCAGTTTAGACCCTGACAGTCGTTTCTACGAGCAGTACTTC,CASSLDPDSRFYEQYF,few,TRBJ2-7,NA,TRBV28
TGCGCCAGCAGCTTGGGGGTGGCGGGGGGGATAACTGGAAACACCATATATTTT,CASSLGVAGGITGNTIYF,NA,TRBJ1-3,NA,TRBV5-1
TGTGCCAGCAGCGTAGGGCCCTACCGGGGAGATACGCAGTATTTT,CASSVGPYRGDTQYF,NA,TRBJ2-3,NA,TRBV9
TGCGCCAGCAGTGAGTCCCATCGGAGAACTGAAGCTTTCTTT,CASSESHRRTEAFF,few,TRBJ1-1,NA,TRBV10-1